The 7 T cell receptor beta chains given below trace back to one sample, sequenced in a study of cytomegalovirus exposure and HLA in healthy donors. Some clones are missing from TCRdb's copy, which holds only in-frame ones; the method was immunoSEQ multiplex PCR. The sample contains some 340,000 clones, 87% of which appear only once. The specimen was PBMCs. All receptors come from a woman between 25 and 40 years old in good health and CMV-seropositive.

The gene calls are TRBV21-1 and TRBJ1-5; the table's TRBD1 call for D was not verified on the DNA. TRBV21-1 is recorded as a pseudogene. This CDR3 contains 17 residues. The CDR3 DNA reads as TGTGCCAGCAGCCACAGGGGACGTAAGGGGAGCAATCAGCCCCAGCATTTT. It is translated as CASSHRGRKGSNQPQHF.

The J gene is TRBJ2-2, the V gene TRBV7-2; D is uncertain. The V and J ends lost 5 bases and 0 bases respectively, with 7 bases between them. The CDR3 has 14 amino acids. Germline-derived CDR1 and CDR2 are SGHTA and FQGNSA. The CDR3 DNA reads as TGTGCCAGCAGCCCCCGGGCGAACACCGGGGAGCTGTTTTTT. It encodes CASSPRANTGELFF.

The chain combines TRBV28 with TRBJ2-7; 8 nucleotides line up with TRBD1. Looked up from germline, CDR1 is MDHEN and CDR2 is SYDVKM. The CDR3 covers 14 residues. Losses at the gene ends were 5 bases for V and 3 bases for J; bases not matched to a gene: 6. CDR3 loop: CASSPNRGVYEQYF. CDR3 nucleotides: TGTGCCAGCAGTCCTAACAGGGGGGTCTACGAGCAGTACTTC.

J is TRBJ1-2 and V is TRBV30, with TRBD1 matching 10 bases. The CDR3 has 15 amino acids. Unmatched junction bases numbered 9, after V lost 2 bases and J lost 6 bases. Germline CDR1 reads GTSNPN; CDR2 reads SVGIG (reference sequence). The CDR3 DNA reads as TGTGCCTGGAGTTTTTCCCCCGGGACAGGGGATGGCTACACCTTC. It codes for CAWSFSPGTGDGYTF.

This clone was observed a single time. The CDR3 DNA is TGCGCCAGCAGCCAAGTCCTGTTAACTAATGAAAAACTGTTTTTT. Translated: CASSQVLLTNEKLFF. This sequence joins TRBV4-3 and TRBJ1-4; no clear D. With 1 base removed from V and 1 base from J, the gap between germline ends came to 7 bases. CDR3 size: 15 residues. Germline-derived CDR1 and CDR2 are LGHNA and YSLEER.

This clone was seen a few times. V usage is TRBV18 and J usage is TRBJ1-1; no reliable D call. Germline CDR1 and CDR2: KGHSH and LQKENI. V was cut by 5 bases and J by 0 bases, with 16 bases left in between. The CDR3 is 16 residues long. The CDR3 reads CASSSSRSGVNTEAFF. For the CDR3, the DNA is TGTGCCAGCTCATCTTCACGGAGTGGGGTGAACACTGAAGCTTTCTTT.

The chain uses TRBV18 and TRBJ1-1, with unresolved D. The CDR3 is 15 amino acids. V dropped 0 bases and J dropped 4 bases, with 12 bases sitting between them. The germline CDR1 and CDR2 sequences are KGHSH and LQKENI. CDR3 sequence: CASSPPEGIRTEAFF. As DNA, the CDR3 is TGTGCCAGCTCACCACCGGAGGGAATTCGCACTGAAGCTTTCTTT.